This passage covers 8 T cell receptor beta chains from one sample sequenced in a study of blood T cell repertoires in COVID-19. Measured with immunoSEQ multiplex PCR; TCRdb has only the in-frame clones, and not every one. Of 200,000 to 250,000 clones in the sample, 80% to 90% are singletons; the top ten hold 9.7%. Sequencing was done on a sample of peripheral blood. Every receptor here comes from a man aged 45 to 65 with active or convalescent COVID-19.

This clone has more than one count but fewer than ten. The J gene is TRBJ2-3, the V gene TRBV2, with 14 bases aligning to TRBD2. Germline V lookup: CDR1 SNHLY, CDR2 FYNNEI. The CDR3 totals 17 residues. V shed 4 bases and J 4 bases; nucleotides not matched to a gene: 7. The DNA for the CDR3 is TGTGCCAGCAGTGCAGGGACTAGCGGGGGTATAGCAGATACGCAGTATTTT. This codes for CASSAGTSGGIADTQYF.

The rearrangement links TRBV4-1 to TRBJ2-5, with 8 bases identical to TRBD2. CDR1 is MGHRA and CDR2 is YSYEKL in the germline V gene. Trimming cost V 1 base and J 5 bases; bases outside gene matches: 9. The CDR3 is 16 residues long. CDR3 region: CASSQGPAGDWETQYF. CDR3 DNA: TGCGCCAGCAGCCAAGGGCCAGCGGGGGATTGGGAGACCCAGTACTTC.

CDR3 coding DNA: TGTGCCAGCAGCTTGGGGGGTAACTATGGCTACACCTTC. Translation gives CASSLGGNYGYTF. The chain combines TRBV7-9 with TRBJ1-2; a possible D gene is TRBD1 (5 bases). The CDR3 length is 13 residues. V dropped 3 bases and J dropped 1 base, with 6 bases sitting between them. From germline, CDR1 is SEHNR and CDR2 FQNEAQ (reference sequence).

The chain employs TRBV4-1 and TRBJ2-2; 7 bases match TRBD2. This CDR3 contains 18 residues. CDR1 and CDR2 from the germline V gene are MGHRA and YSYEKL. V lost 1 base to trimming and J lost 0 bases; unmatched junction nucleotides: 8. CDR3 nucleotide sequence: TGCGCCAGCAGCCAAGGACCCGAGCGGGGCCCGAACACCGGGGAGCTGTTTTTT. This sequence encodes CASSQGPERGPNTGELFF.

V usage is TRBV5-4 and J usage is TRBJ1-2; tentatively, D is TRBD1 (6 bases). The CDR3 covers 15 residues. CDR1 SGHNT and CDR2 YYREEE come from the germline V gene (reference sequence). Trimming cost V 5 bases and J 0 bases, with 14 bases left between them. In DNA, the CDR3 is TGTGCCAGCAGGTCCGGGACACCGACTAACTATGGCTACACCTTC. It encodes CASRSGTPTNYGYTF.

The chain carries TRBV15 and TRBJ1-5; 7 bases match TRBD1. This CDR3 is 15 amino acids long. V trimming: 3 bases; J trimming: 3 bases; junction bases outside the gene matches: 5. In germline, CDR1 is LNHNV, CDR2 YYDKDF (reference sequence). DNA for the CDR3: TGTGCCACCAGCAGGGGGACAGCGGCCAATCAGCCCCAGCATTTT. This codes for CATSRGTAANQPQHF.

A single count supports this clone. The chain combines TRBV6-4 with TRBJ2-7; a possible D gene is TRBD1 (5 bases). Trimming took 6 bases from V and 2 from J, leaving 20 bases between them. Per the germline V gene, CDR1 is MRHNA and CDR2 is SNTAGT. CDR3 length: 16 amino acids. CDR3 amino acids: CASSYRQLFIPYEQYV. For the CDR3, the DNA is TGTGCCAGCAGCTACCGACAGTTGTTTATACCCTACGAGCAGTACGTC.

J is TRBJ2-5 and V is TRBV10-3, with D hard to call. The germline V gene encodes CDR1 ENHRY and CDR2 SYGVKD. V was cut by 0 bases and J by 4 bases, with 3 bases left in between. CDR3 size: 12 residues. The CDR3 bases are TGTGCCATCAGTGAGTCGAGAGAGACCCAGTACTTC. Its protein is CAISESRETQYF.